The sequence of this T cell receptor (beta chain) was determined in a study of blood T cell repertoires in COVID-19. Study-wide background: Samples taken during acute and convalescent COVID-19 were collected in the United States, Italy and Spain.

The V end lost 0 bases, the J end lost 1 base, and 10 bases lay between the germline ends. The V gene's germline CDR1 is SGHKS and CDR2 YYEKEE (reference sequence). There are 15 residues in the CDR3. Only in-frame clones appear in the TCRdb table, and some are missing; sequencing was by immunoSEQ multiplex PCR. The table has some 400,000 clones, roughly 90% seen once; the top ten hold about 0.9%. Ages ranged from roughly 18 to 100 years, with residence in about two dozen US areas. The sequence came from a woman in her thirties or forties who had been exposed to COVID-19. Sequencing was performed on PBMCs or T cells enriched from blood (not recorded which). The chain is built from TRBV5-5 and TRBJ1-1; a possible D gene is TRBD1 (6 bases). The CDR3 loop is CASSLVDRRNTEAFF. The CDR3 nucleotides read TGTGCCAGCAGCTTGGTAGACAGGAGGAACACTGAAGCTTTCTTT.